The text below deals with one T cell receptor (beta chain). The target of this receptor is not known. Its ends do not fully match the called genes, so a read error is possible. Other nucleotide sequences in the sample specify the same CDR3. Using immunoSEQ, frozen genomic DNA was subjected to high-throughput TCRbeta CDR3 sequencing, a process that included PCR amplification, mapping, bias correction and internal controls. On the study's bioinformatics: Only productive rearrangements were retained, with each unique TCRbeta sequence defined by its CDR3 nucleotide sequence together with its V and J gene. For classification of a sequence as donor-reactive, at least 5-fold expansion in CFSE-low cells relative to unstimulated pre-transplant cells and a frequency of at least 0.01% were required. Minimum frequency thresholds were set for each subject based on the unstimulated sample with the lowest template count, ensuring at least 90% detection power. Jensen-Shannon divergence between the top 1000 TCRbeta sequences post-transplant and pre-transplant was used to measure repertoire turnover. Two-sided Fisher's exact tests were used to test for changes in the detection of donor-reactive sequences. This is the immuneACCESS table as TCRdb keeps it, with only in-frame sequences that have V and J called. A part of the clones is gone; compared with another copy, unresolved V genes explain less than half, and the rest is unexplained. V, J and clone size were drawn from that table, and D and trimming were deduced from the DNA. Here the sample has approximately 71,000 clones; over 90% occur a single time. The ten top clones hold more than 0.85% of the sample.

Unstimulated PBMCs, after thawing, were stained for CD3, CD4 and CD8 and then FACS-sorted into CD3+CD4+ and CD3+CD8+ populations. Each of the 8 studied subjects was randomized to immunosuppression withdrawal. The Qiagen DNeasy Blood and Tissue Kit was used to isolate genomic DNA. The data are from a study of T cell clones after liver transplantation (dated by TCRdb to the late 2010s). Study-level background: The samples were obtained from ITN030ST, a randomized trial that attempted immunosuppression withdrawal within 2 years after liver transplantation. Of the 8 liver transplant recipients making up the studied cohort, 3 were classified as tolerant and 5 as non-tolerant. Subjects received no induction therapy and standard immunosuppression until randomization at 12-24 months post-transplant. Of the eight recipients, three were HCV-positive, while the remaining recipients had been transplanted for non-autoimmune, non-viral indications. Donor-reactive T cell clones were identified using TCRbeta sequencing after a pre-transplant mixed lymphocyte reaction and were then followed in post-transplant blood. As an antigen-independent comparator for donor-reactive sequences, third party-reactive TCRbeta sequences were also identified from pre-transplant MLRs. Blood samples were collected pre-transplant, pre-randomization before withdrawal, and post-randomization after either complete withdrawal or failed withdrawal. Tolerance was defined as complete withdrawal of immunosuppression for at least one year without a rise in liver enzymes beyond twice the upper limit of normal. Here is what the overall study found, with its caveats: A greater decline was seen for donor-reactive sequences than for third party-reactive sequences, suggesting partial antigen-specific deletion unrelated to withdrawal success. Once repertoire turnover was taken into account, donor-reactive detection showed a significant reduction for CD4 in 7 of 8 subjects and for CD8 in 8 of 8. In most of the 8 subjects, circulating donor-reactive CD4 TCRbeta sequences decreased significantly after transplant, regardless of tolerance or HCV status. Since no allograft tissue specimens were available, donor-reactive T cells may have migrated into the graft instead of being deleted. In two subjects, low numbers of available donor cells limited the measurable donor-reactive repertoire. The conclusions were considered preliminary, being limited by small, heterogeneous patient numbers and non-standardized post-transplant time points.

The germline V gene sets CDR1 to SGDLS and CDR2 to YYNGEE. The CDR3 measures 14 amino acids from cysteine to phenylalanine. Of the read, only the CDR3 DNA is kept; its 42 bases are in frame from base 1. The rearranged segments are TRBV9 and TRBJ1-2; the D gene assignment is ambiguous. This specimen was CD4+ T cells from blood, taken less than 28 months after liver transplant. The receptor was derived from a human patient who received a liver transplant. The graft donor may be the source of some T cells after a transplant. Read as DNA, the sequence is TGTGCTAGCAGCGTAGGCGGGGATGGGTATGGCTACACCTTC. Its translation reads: CASSVGGDGYGYTF. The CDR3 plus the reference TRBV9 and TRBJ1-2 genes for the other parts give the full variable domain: DSGVTQTPKHLITATGQRVTLRCSPRSGDLSVYWYQQSLDQGLQFLIQYYNGEERAKGNILERFSAQQFPDLHSELNLSSLELGDSALYFCASSVGGDGYGYTFGSGTRLTVV.